This section outlines one T cell receptor (beta chain) sequence together with its context. What it recognizes is unknown. The data are from a study of identifying expanded T cells in peripheral blood. Notes on the study in general: Over about two and four weeks, about 15 and 18 clones changed, versus roughly 1.1 between replicates. Across healthy donors, higher total template counts meant significantly greater approximately 2-week count variance.

CDR3 length equals 22 residues. From germline, CDR1 is SGDLS and CDR2 YYNGEE. V lost 0 bases and J lost 1, with 29 bases in between. The protocol was immunoSEQ multiplex PCR, while the TCRdb copy is restricted to in-frame clones and leaves out a portion. The table lists some 96,000 clones, over 80% of them singletons, with just over 5.5% in the top ten. During the collection period, no donor immune events like infections were recorded. The material sequenced was blood. This receptor was taken from a person between 18 and 69 years old in good health. The chain combines TRBV9 with TRBJ1-3, with D maybe TRBD1 (5 bases). The CDR3 here is CASSVALLQGSAGRVSGNTIYF. CDR3 bases: TGTGCCAGCAGCGTAGCCCTACTTCAGGGCTCTGCTGGGCGGGTTTCTGGAAACACCATATATTTT.